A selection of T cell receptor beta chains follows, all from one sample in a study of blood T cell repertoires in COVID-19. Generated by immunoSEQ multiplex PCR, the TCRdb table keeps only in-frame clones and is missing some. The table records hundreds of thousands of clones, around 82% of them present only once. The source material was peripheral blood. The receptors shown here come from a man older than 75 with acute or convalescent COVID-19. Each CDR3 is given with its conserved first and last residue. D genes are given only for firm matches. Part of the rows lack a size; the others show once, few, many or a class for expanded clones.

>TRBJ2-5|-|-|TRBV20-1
CSATGMETQYF
TGCAGTGCTACAGGGATGGAGACCCAGTACTTC
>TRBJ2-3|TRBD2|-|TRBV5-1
CASSSWTSADTQYF
TGCGCCAGCAGCTCATGGACTAGCGCAGATACGCAGTATTTT
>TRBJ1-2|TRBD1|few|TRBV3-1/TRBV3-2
CASSPPGQGAPGYTF
TGTGCCAGCAGCCCCCCGGGACAGGGGGCGCCTGGCTACACCTTC
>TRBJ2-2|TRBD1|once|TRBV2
CASDKTGATGELFF
TGTGCCAGCGATAAGACAGGGGCCACCGGGGAGCTGTTTTTT
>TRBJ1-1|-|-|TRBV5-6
CASSLVQGLAFF
TGTGCCAGCAGCTTAGTGCAGGGGTTGGCTTTCTTT
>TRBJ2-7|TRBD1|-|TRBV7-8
CASSFTGTGPEQYF
TGTGCCAGCAGCTTTACCGGGACAGGGCCCGAGCAGTACTTC
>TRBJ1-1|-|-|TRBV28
CASSTGRAEAFF
TGTGCCAGCAGTACAGGGAGGGCTGAAGCTTTCTTT
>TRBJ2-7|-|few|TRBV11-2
CASSPRHGTFYEQYF
TGTGCCAGCAGCCCCAGGCACGGGACATTCTACGAGCAGTACTTC
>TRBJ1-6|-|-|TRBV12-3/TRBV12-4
CASWGGWGSPLHF
TGTGCCAGCTGGGGGGGATGGGGTTCACCCCTCCACTTT
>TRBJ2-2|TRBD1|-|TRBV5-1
CASSQGQGTNTGELFF
TGCGCCAGCAGCCAAGGACAGGGTACGAACACCGGGGAGCTGTTTTTT
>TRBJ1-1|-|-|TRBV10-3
CAISDKGVTTEAFF
TGTGCCATCAGTGATAAGGGAGTAACGACTGAAGCTTTCTTT
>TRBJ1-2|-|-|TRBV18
CASSPGGSDGYTF
TGTGCCAGCTCACCAGGGGGCAGTGATGGCTACACCTTC
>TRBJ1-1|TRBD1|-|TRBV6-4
CASRAGTGNTEAFF
TGTGCCAGCAGAGCCGGGACAGGGAACACTGAAGCTTTCTTT
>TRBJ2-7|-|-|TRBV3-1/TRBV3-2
CASSQDIRGNEQYF
TGTGCCAGCAGCCAAGATATCCGGGGAAACGAGCAGTACTTC
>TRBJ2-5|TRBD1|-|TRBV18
CASSPGQGIQETQYF
TGTGCCAGCTCACCAGGACAGGGCATCCAAGAGACCCAGTACTTC
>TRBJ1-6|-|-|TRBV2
CASNNRENSPLHF
TGTGCCAGCAACAACAGGGAAAATTCACCCCTCCACTTT
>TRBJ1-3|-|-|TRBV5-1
CASSLDSGAGNTIYF
TGCGCCAGCAGCTTGGATTCCGGAGCTGGAAACACCATATATTTT
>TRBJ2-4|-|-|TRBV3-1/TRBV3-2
CASSQEQVRVF
TGTGCCAGCAGCCAAGAGCAGGTCAGAGTATTC
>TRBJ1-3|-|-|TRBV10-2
CASSELPTVSGNTIYF
TGCGCCAGCAGTGAGCTACCTACAGTCTCTGGAAACACCATATATTTT
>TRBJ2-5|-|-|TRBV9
CASSVIPGGRETQYF
TGTGCCAGCAGCGTAATCCCCGGGGGGCGGGAGACCCAGTACTTC
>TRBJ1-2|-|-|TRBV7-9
CASSPGGAVPSYGYTF
TGTGCCAGCAGCCCTGGCGGGGCGGTCCCTTCCTATGGCTACACCTTC
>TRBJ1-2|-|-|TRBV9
CASSVGGTVGYGYTF
TGTGCCAGCAGCGTAGGGGGGACTGTTGGGTATGGCTACACCTTC
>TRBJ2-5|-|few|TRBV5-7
CASPEEGGVFTETQYF
TGTGCCAGCCCTGAAGAAGGGGGAGTCTTTACGGAGACCCAGTACTTC
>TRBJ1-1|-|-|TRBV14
CASSSYQVEAFF
TGTGCCAGCAGCTCGTATCAGGTGGAAGCTTTCTTT
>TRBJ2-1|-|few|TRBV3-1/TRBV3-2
CASSPRRDLPYNEQFF
TGTGCCAGCAGCCCTCGGAGGGACCTGCCCTACAATGAGCAGTTCTTC
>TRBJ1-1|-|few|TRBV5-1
CASSLFPGLETEAFF
TGCGCCAGCAGCTTGTTTCCGGGGTTGGAGACTGAAGCTTTCTTT